This T cell receptor (beta chain) is drawn from a study of vaccination and CD4 T cells after COVID-19. The Oncomine TCR Beta short-read assay sequenced DNA from cultured CD4+ T cells. From the PCR reads, TCRdb called clonotypes with MiXCR, one entry per CDR3 protein. The sample lists about 9,700 distinct CDR3 sequences, around 68% occurring once. The sample's treatment: roughly 10-day PBMC culture with coronavirus spike peptide pools or control peptides (ViraFEST assay). A remark on this clonotype: Its cognate antigen is unknown.

Germline values: CDR1 MNHNS, CDR2 SASEGT. The CDR3 runs 14 residues. Trimming stripped 3 bases from V and 4 bases from J, with 10 bases between. This chain uses TRBV6-1 with TRBJ1-3; D unresolved. The origin of this receptor is a human donor who had recovered from COVID-19. The sample was CD4+ T cells from blood, cultured in vitro. In nucleotides, the CDR3 is TGTGCCAGCAGTGAGTTAGCAAGAGGAAACACCATATATTTT. This gives the protein CASSELARGNTIYF.